The 17 T cell receptor beta chains listed next were all sequenced from one sample in a study of cytomegalovirus exposure and HLA in healthy donors. PCR involved 60 Vbeta and 13 Jbeta primers. Assay used: immunoSEQ multiplex PCR; TCRdb lists only in-frame clones, some missing. The sample lists about 86,000 clones, more than 75% occurring once. Sequences were obtained from PBMCs. The receptor source for this set is a woman between 40 and 55 years old in good health and CMV-seropositive.

The genes are TRBV19 and TRBJ2-3; 13 bases map to TRBD2. This CDR3 comprises 15 residues. The V gene's germline CDR1 is LNHDA and CDR2 SQIVND (reference sequence). Germline trimming cut 7 bases from V and 6 bases from J; bases unmatched to any gene: 7. The CDR3 region is CASTATSGGRDTQYF. The CDR3 DNA is TGTGCCAGTACCGCGACTAGCGGGGGGCGGGATACGCAGTATTTT.

This clone was counted a single time. This rearrangement joins TRBV5-6 to TRBJ1-5, with D perhaps matching TRBD1 (6 bases). The CDR3 is made up of 15 amino acids. Trimming cost V 1 base and J 4 bases, with 12 bases left between them. Germline assignment: CDR1 SGHDT and CDR2 YYEEEE. This chain's CDR3 is CASSLYHRENQPQHF. CDR3 DNA: TGTGCCAGCAGCTTGTATCACAGGGAGAATCAGCCCCAGCATTTT.

V and J are TRBV4-2 and TRBJ2-2; 9 bases line up with TRBD2. This CDR3 has 17 amino acids. J lost 6 bases, V lost 0 bases, and 8 bases had no gene match. Germline lookup yields CDR1 LGHNA and CDR2 YNFKEQ. The CDR3 coding sequence is TGTGCCAGCAGCCAAGAGGGCGGCGGGGGGGGGTCCGGGGAGCTGTTTTTT. Translating gives CASSQEGGGGGSGELFF.

The rearrangement links TRBV5-6 to TRBJ1-6; a weak D match, TRBD1 (5 bases). CDR1 SGHDT and CDR2 YYEEEE come from the germline V gene. The V end was cut by 0 bases, the J end by 7 bases, with 8 bases between. The CDR3 runs 14 residues. The CDR3 DNA is TGTGCCAGCAGCTTGGTTGGGGGGAATTCACCCCTCCACTTT. Its protein product is CASSLVGGNSPLHF.

V usage is TRBV15 and J usage is TRBJ1-1, with D unclear. Per the germline V gene, CDR1 is LNHNV and CDR2 is YYDKDF (reference sequence). The CDR3 extends over 14 amino acids. V was shortened by 3 bases and J by 1 base, with 9 bases between the two germline ends. CDR3 nucleotides: TGTGCCACCAGCAGGGGCCCTAAGAACACTGAAGCTTTCTTT. Amino acids: CATSRGPKNTEAFF.

J is TRBJ1-1 and V is TRBV23-1; no firm D call. TRBV23-1 is identified as an open reading frame with a role that is uncertain. Trimming left V 10 bases short and J 1 base short, with 28 bases between. This CDR3 is 18 amino acids long. CDR3 loop: CATTLVGSPLTRNTEAFF. CDR3 nucleotides: TGCGCCACCACTCTTGTGGGCTCTCCACTCACTCGGAACACTGAAGCTTTCTTT.

This chain uses TRBV29-1 with TRBJ2-7; the match to TRBD1 covers 8 bases. CDR1 is SQVTM and CDR2 is ANQGSEA in the germline V gene. The CDR3 is 12 residues long. The trim removed 7 bases at V and 5 bases at J, leaving 7 bases unmatched. CDR3 DNA: TGCAGCGCAAGACAGGGGCGCCACGAGCAGTACTTC. Translation gives CSARQGRHEQYF.

This chain links TRBV19 with TRBJ2-3, with D possibly being TRBD1 (5 bases). CDR1 and CDR2 (germline): LNHDA, SQIVND (reference sequence). V lost 5 bases and J 1 base, leaving 7 bases between the germline ends. The CDR3 is made up of 13 amino acids. CDR3 DNA sequence: TGTGCCAGTAGTGACAGTGGCACAGATACGCAGTATTTT. Its protein product is CASSDSGTDTQYF. The whole variable domain, remainder taken from reference TRBV19 and TRBJ2-3, is DGGITQSPKYLFRKEGQNVTLSCEQNLNHDAMYWYRQDPGQGLRLIYYSQIVNDFQKGDIAEGYSVSREKKESFPLTVTSAQKNPTAFYLCASSDSGTDTQYFGPGTRLTVL.

V usage is TRBV4-1 and J usage is TRBJ2-7; a weak D match, TRBD1 (5 bases). The CDR3 covers 14 residues. V lost 1 base, J lost 3 bases, and 10 bases lay in between. Germline loops: CDR1 MGHRA, CDR2 YSYEKL. DNA for the CDR3: TGCGCCAGCAGCCAAGCCCAGGGCAGCTACGAGCAGTACTTC. Translated: CASSQAQGSYEQYF.

This chain connects TRBV25-1 to TRBJ2-3; D might be TRBD2 (7 bases). Germline lookup yields CDR1 MGHDK and CDR2 SYGVNS. Deletions cut 3 bases from V and 3 bases from J, with 19 bases between. This CDR3 is built from 17 residues. Here the CDR3 reads CASSDSIYEGGTDTQYF. The CDR3 DNA sequence: TGTGCCAGCAGTGACTCTATTTATGAGGGGGGGACAGATACGCAGTATTTT.

V usage is TRBV19 and J usage is TRBJ2-6; D is possibly TRBD2 (6 bases). Per the germline V gene, CDR1 is LNHDA and CDR2 is SQIVND (reference sequence). V dropped 3 bases and J dropped 0 bases, with 6 bases sitting between them. CDR3 length: 15 residues. CDR3 sequence reads: CASSMGGSGANVLTF. The CDR3 coding sequence is TGTGCCAGTAGTATGGGGGGCTCTGGGGCCAACGTCCTGACTTTC.

The chain recombines TRBV27 with TRBJ2-5, with 8 positions matching TRBD1. Germline loops: CDR1 MNHEY, CDR2 SMNVEV (reference sequence). The CDR3 is 15 residues long. The V and J ends lost 4 bases and 5 bases, in that order; junction bases with no gene match: 9. CDR3 nucleotides: TGTGCCAGCAGTTCAGGGGGCTTAGGTGAGGAGACCCAGTACTTC. Protein: CASSSGGLGEETQYF.

V and J are TRBV11-2 and TRBJ1-1; D is undetermined. Germline CDR1 SGHAT, CDR2 FQNNGV. Trimming pared 1 base from V and 3 bases from J, leaving 15 bases between. The CDR3 consists of 16 residues. Here the CDR3 reads CASSLAKNGRDTEAFF. DNA of the CDR3: TGTGCCAGCAGCTTAGCAAAAAACGGGAGGGACACTGAAGCTTTCTTT.

The chain couples TRBV7-2 to TRBJ2-7; D remains ambiguous. The germline V gene encodes CDR1 SGHTA and CDR2 FQGNSA. CDR3 length equals 13 residues. V lost 6 bases to trimming and J lost 0 bases, with 9 bases between them. The CDR3, as DNA: TGTGCCAGCAGACTCCCGAGCTCCTACGAGCAGTACTTC. Protein product: CASRLPSSYEQYF.

The V gene is TRBV7-9, the J gene TRBJ1-1; D perhaps matches TRBD1 (6 bases). CDR1 SEHNR and CDR2 FQNEAQ come from the germline V gene (reference sequence). V lost 2 bases and J lost 7, with 14 bases in between. This CDR3 is 14 amino acids long. The CDR3 sequence is CASSLPSSTGEAFF. The CDR3 DNA follows: TGTGCCAGCAGCTTACCATCCTCGACAGGTGAAGCTTTCTTT.

V and J are TRBV5-6 and TRBJ1-2; D is uncertain. The V end lost 3 bases, the J end lost 8 bases, and 26 bases lay between the germline ends. Per germline, CDR1 SGHDT and CDR2 YYEEEE. The CDR3 length is 17 residues. Here the CDR3 reads CASSSPQLWPLGYGYTF. The CDR3 DNA follows: TGTGCCAGCAGCTCCCCCCAATTGTGGCCCCTAGGTTACGGCTACACCTTC.

V and J are TRBV6-1 and TRBJ2-3; 13 bases match TRBD2. Germline V CDR1 and CDR2: MNHNS, SASEGT. The V gene end was trimmed by 2 bases and the J gene end by 6 bases; junction bases not matched to a gene: 11. The CDR3 is 18 residues long. CDR3 sequence reads: CASSESLTSGGAYDTQYF. For the CDR3, the DNA is TGTGCCAGCAGTGAAAGCTTAACTAGCGGGGGGGCTTATGATACGCAGTATTTT.